The 32 T cell receptor beta chains below come from one sample, sequenced in a study of cytomegalovirus exposure and HLA in healthy donors. Assay used: immunoSEQ multiplex PCR; TCRdb lists only in-frame clones, some missing. The sample lists 120,000 or so clones, 88% seen once, with approximately 1.3% in the top ten. Sequences were obtained from PBMCs. The origin of the receptors is a man between 25 and 39 years old in good health and CMV-seronegative.

This chain links TRBV5-4 with TRBJ2-7; 10 bases are shared with TRBD2. The CDR3 totals 15 residues. With V trimmed by 4 bases and J by 6 bases, 10 bases remained unmatched. Germline V lookup: CDR1 SGHNT, CDR2 YYREEE (reference sequence). CDR3 in DNA: TGTGCCAGCAGCAACCCCGGGACTAGCGACTCCGAGCAGTACTTC. Its protein is CASSNPGTSDSEQYF.

The chain has TRBV18 and TRBJ2-3; 7 bases fit TRBD1. There are 13 residues in the CDR3. Germline CDR1 and CDR2: KGHSH and LQKENI. Trimming at V came to 6 bases and at J to 10 bases, leaving 10 bases not matched to a gene. The CDR3 coding sequence is TGTGCCAGCTCCAACCAGACAGGGTCCGCGCAGTATTTT. Its translation: CASSNQTGSAQYF.

The chain employs TRBV2 and TRBJ2-5; 7 bases map to TRBD1. The CDR3 spans 13 residues. Germline V CDR1 and CDR2: SNHLY, FYNNEI. V dropped 8 bases and J dropped 3; count of bases not matched to a gene: 6. Here the CDR3 reads CASDDRAEETQYF. Written as DNA, the CDR3 is TGTGCCAGCGATGACAGGGCTGAAGAGACCCAGTACTTC.

This rearrangement joins TRBV12-5 to TRBJ1-1, with 7 bases aligning to TRBD1. The CDR3 totals 13 residues. The germline gives CDR1 LGHNT, CDR2 FRNRAP. Trimming cost V 3 bases and J 4 bases; bases outside gene matches: 2. DNA for the CDR3: TGTGCTAGTGGTTTACAGGGGACCACTGAAGCTTTCTTT. It is translated as CASGLQGTTEAFF.

The gene calls are TRBV20-1 and TRBJ1-2; D gene ambiguous. The CDR3 extends over 11 amino acids. V lost 3 bases and J 4 bases, leaving 6 bases between the germline ends. Germline V lookup: CDR1 DFQATT, CDR2 SNEGSKA (reference sequence). Here the CDR3 DNA reads TGCAGTGCTAGTACGGGCTATGGCTACACCTTC. It encodes CSASTGYGYTF.

This rearrangement joins TRBV11-3 to TRBJ2-2, with 8 nucleotides matching TRBD2. V was clipped by 4 bases and J by 0 bases; unmatched bases: 4. CDR3 length: 16 residues. Looked up from germline, CDR1 is SGHNT and CDR2 is YENEEA. The CDR3 DNA reads as TGTGCCAGCAGCTCCCGGGGGGGCCCGAACACCGGGGAGCTGTTTTTT. Protein product: CASSSRGGPNTGELFF. Using reference TRBV11-3 and TRBJ2-2 for the parts outside the CDR3, the full variable domain is EAGVVQSPRYKIIEKKQPVAFWCNPISGHNTLYWYLQNLGQGPELLIRYENEEAVDDSQLPKDRFSAERLKGVDSTLKIQPAELGDSAVYLCASSSRGGPNTGELFFGEGSRLTVL.

This clone has only one observation. This chain links TRBV30 with TRBJ2-3, with TRBD1 matching 8 bases. From germline, CDR1 is GTSNPN and CDR2 SVGIG (reference sequence). Germline trimming cut 3 bases from V and 6 bases from J; bases unmatched to any gene: 5. This CDR3 spans 13 amino acids. The CDR3 DNA reads as TGTGCCTGGAGGGCGGACAGGGCTGATACGCAGTATTTT. Amino acid sequence: CAWRADRADTQYF.

The chain links TRBV14 to TRBJ1-1, with D unclear. Deletions cut 1 base from V and 1 base from J, with 7 bases between. CDR1 and CDR2 (germline): SGHDN, FVKESK. The CDR3 has 14 residues. The DNA for the CDR3 is TGTGCCAGCAGCCAAGTACAGACGAACACTGAAGCTTTCTTT. This codes for CASSQVQTNTEAFF. Full variable domain (rest looked up from reference TRBV14 and TRBJ1-1): EAGVTQFPSHSVIEKGQTVTLRCDPISGHDNLYWYRRVMGKEIKFLLHFVKESKQDESGMPNNRFLAERTGGTYSTLKVQPAELEDSGVYFCASSQVQTNTEAFFGQGTRLTVV.

This chain joins TRBV30 and TRBJ1-4; 8 bases align to TRBD1. CDR3 length: 13 residues. Germline trimming cut 1 base from V and 6 bases from J; bases unmatched to any gene: 1. Germline V lookup: CDR1 GTSNPN, CDR2 SVGIG (reference sequence). CDR3: CAWSGQGYEKLFF. The CDR3 DNA reads as TGTGCCTGGAGTGGACAGGGGTATGAAAAACTGTTTTTT.

The V and J genes are TRBV7-9 and TRBJ2-1; 7 nucleotides line up with TRBD2. CDR3 length equals 19 residues. J gave up 6 bases and V 4 bases, and 21 bases lay outside the gene matches. Per germline, CDR1 SEHNR and CDR2 FQNEAQ (reference sequence). The CDR3 coding sequence is TGTGCCAGCAGCTCCAACACAAATATAGCGGGTACCGTCCTCAATGAGCAGTTCTTC. Protein: CASSSNTNIAGTVLNEQFF.

The CDR3 loop reads CASSLVGQVNYGYTF. CDR3 sequence (DNA): TGTGCCAGCAGCTTAGTTGGGCAGGTTAACTATGGCTACACCTTC. This sequence joins TRBV7-2 and TRBJ1-2; D call uncertain. CDR1 is SGHTA, CDR2 FQGNSA, per germline. The CDR3 has 15 amino acids. The V and J ends lost 1 base and 1 base respectively, with 10 bases between them.

The chain couples TRBV6-4 to TRBJ2-1; 9 nucleotides match TRBD2. The V gene's germline CDR1 is MRHNA and CDR2 SNTAGT. This CDR3 contains 13 residues. V shed 4 bases and J 5 bases; nucleotides not matched to a gene: 0. CDR3 loop: CASSGTSDNEQFF. CDR3 nucleotides: TGTGCCAGCAGTGGGACTAGCGACAATGAGCAGTTCTTC.

A few counts support this clone. The chain is built from TRBV6-5 and TRBJ1-2; D call uncertain. V shed 2 bases and J shed 0 bases, with 10 bases lying between them. The CDR3 loop spans 15 amino acids. Per germline, CDR1 MNHEY and CDR2 SVGAGI. CDR3 coding DNA: TGTGCCAGCAGTTACGGAGGCAGAGCTAACTATGGCTACACCTTC. It translates to CASSYGGRANYGYTF.

The chain employs TRBV7-9 and TRBJ2-1, with D tentatively TRBD1 (6 bases). The CDR3 extends over 14 amino acids. With 0 bases removed from V and 8 bases from J, the gap between germline ends came to 11 bases. Germline V CDR1 and CDR2: SEHNR, FQNEAQ (reference sequence). DNA for the CDR3: TGTGCCAGCAGCTTAGCGAGTGAGGGGGATGAGCAGTTCTTC. It encodes CASSLASEGDEQFF. The entire variable domain, with the rest obtained from reference TRBV7-9 and TRBJ2-1, is as follows: DTGVSQNPRHKITKRGQNVTFRCDPISEHNRLYWYRQTLGQGPEFLTYFQNEAQLEKSRLLSDRFSAERPKGSFSTLEIQRTEQGDSAMYLCASSLASEGDEQFFGPGTRLTVL.

This clone was picked up one time. The chain employs TRBV9 and TRBJ1-1, with 7 bases lining up with TRBD1. The CDR3 runs to 14 residues. V shed 3 bases, J shed 3 bases, and the junction held 5 bases outside the gene matches. From germline, CDR1 is SGDLS and CDR2 YYNGEE. The CDR3 protein is CASSAVQGYTEAFF. The CDR3 DNA reads TGTGCCAGCAGCGCAGTACAGGGGTACACTGAAGCTTTCTTT.

The genes are TRBV30 and TRBJ2-1, with a possible D match to TRBD1 (6 bases). The CDR3 loop spans 13 amino acids. The germline gives CDR1 GTSNPN, CDR2 SVGIG (reference sequence). V lost 5 bases to trimming and J lost 7 bases, with 15 bases between them. The CDR3 DNA reads TGTGCCTGGTCTAGGGGGTGGGAGAATGAGCAGTTCTTC. Residues: CAWSRGWENEQFF.

The chain's CDR3 is CASLGQGWRTEAFF. CDR3 DNA: TGTGCCAGTCTGGGACAGGGGTGGCGCACTGAAGCTTTCTTT. The chain couples TRBV19 to TRBJ1-1, with 10 bases aligning to TRBD1. The germline V gene encodes CDR1 LNHDA and CDR2 SQIVND (reference sequence). Trimming at V came to 8 bases and at J to 4 bases, leaving 7 bases not matched to a gene. This CDR3 has 14 residues.

V gene TRBV5-1 combines with J gene TRBJ1-1; 8 nucleotides align to TRBD1. The length of the CDR3 is 14 residues. The V gene's germline CDR1 is SGHRS and CDR2 YFSETQ. V shed 4 bases and J 0 bases; nucleotides not matched to a gene: 2. The CDR3 region has the DNA TGCGCCAGCAGCGGGACAGGCCTGAACACTGAAGCTTTCTTT. This sequence encodes CASSGTGLNTEAFF.

This chain links TRBV6-6 with TRBJ2-1; 8 bases are a match to TRBD2. Trimming took 6 bases from V and 0 from J; bases not matched to a gene: 7. The CDR3 is made up of 16 amino acids. Germline CDR1 MNHNY, CDR2 SVGAGI (reference sequence). The CDR3 bases are TGTGCCAGCAGGCGGGGGGAGTGGGGCTCCTACAATGAGCAGTTCTTC. This gives the protein CASRRGEWGSYNEQFF.

CDR3 in amino acids: CASSDRPGTEAFF. The CDR3, as DNA: TGTGCCAGCAGTGATCGCCCGGGGACTGAAGCTTTCTTT. The chain has TRBV2 and TRBJ1-1, with unresolved D. This CDR3 is built from 13 residues. Trimming cost V 3 bases and J 5 bases, with 10 bases left between them. The germline CDR1 and CDR2 sequences are SNHLY and FYNNEI.

V usage is TRBV5-1 and J usage is TRBJ1-1; D perhaps matches TRBD1 (6 bases). Germline CDR1 is SGHRS and CDR2 is YFSETQ. Trimming took 7 bases from V and 2 from J, leaving 15 bases between them. The CDR3 contains 14 residues. For the CDR3, the DNA is TGCGCCAGCCAGAAAACAGGGACAAACACTGAAGCTTTCTTT. Encoded protein: CASQKTGTNTEAFF.

The genes are TRBV25-1 and TRBJ2-7; D may be TRBD1 (5 bases). Germline V gene data show CDR1 as MGHDK and CDR2 as SYGVNS. This CDR3 is built from 14 residues. The V end was cut by 4 bases, the J end by 1 base, with 11 bases between. CDR3 protein: CASSVQQGSYEQYF. In DNA form, the CDR3 reads TGTGCCAGCAGTGTGCAGCAGGGATCCTACGAGCAGTACTTC.

This clone was seen a single time. The chain has TRBV30 and TRBJ1-5; TRBD1 is a possible D gene (6 bases). There are 13 residues in the CDR3. CDR1 is GTSNPN and CDR2 is SVGIG in the germline V gene (reference sequence). Trimming removed 5 bases at V and 4 bases at J, with 12 bases between. DNA of the CDR3: TGTGCCTGGGGAGGACAGCTAAATCAGCCCCAGCATTTT. Its protein product is CAWGGQLNQPQHF.

V is TRBV15 and J is TRBJ2-2, with 9 bases lining up with TRBD1. The germline gives CDR1 LNHNV, CDR2 YYDKDF (reference sequence). The CDR3 runs to 15 residues. V trimming: 6 bases; J trimming: 1 base; junction bases outside the gene matches: 3. CDR3 amino acids: CATRPGQGNTGELFF. The CDR3 DNA reads TGTGCCACCAGGCCGGGACAGGGGAACACCGGGGAGCTGTTTTTT. Using reference TRBV15 and TRBJ2-2 for the parts outside the CDR3, the full variable domain is DAMVIQNPRYQVTQFGKPVTLSCSQTLNHNVMYWYQQKSSQAPKLLFHYYDKDFNNEADTPDNFQSRRPNTSFCFLDIRSPGLGDTAMYLCATRPGQGNTGELFFGEGSRLTVL.

This chain joins TRBV7-2 and TRBJ2-2; D not certain. The germline gives CDR1 SGHTA, CDR2 FQGNSA. The CDR3 covers 13 residues. Trimming took off 5 bases at V and 8 bases at J, with 12 bases between the two ends. CDR3 nucleotide sequence: TGTGCCAGCAGCGCCCCTTGGGCTGGGGAGCTGTTTTTT. It codes for CASSAPWAGELFF.

This clone came up once. The chain joins TRBV4-1 to TRBJ1-1; D gene unclear. The V end lost 3 bases, the J end lost 1 base, and 6 bases lay between the germline ends. Germline V lookup: CDR1 MGHRA, CDR2 YSYEKL. This CDR3 is built from 13 residues. CDR3 DNA sequence: TGCGCCAGCAGCCATCAGCGGAACACTGAAGCTTTCTTT. Protein: CASSHQRNTEAFF.

V usage is TRBV5-6 and J usage is TRBJ2-7, with D unresolved. Trimming stripped 1 base from V and 5 bases from J, with 16 bases between. The CDR3 contains 15 residues. Germline-derived CDR1 and CDR2 are SGHDT and YYEEEE. The CDR3 loop reads CASSLFPRFRDEQYF. The CDR3 DNA reads as TGTGCCAGCAGCTTGTTCCCCAGGTTCCGCGACGAGCAGTACTTC.

This chain uses TRBV4-1 with TRBJ2-1; TRBD1 aligns across 8 bases. The CDR3 has 20 amino acids. The V gene's germline CDR1 is MGHRA and CDR2 YSYEKL. After removal of 2 bases from V and 7 bases from J, the junction contained 22 bases not matched to a gene. The CDR3 sequence: CASSQQGAPIGHISRNEQFF. DNA for the CDR3: TGCGCCAGCAGCCAACAGGGGGCGCCGATCGGGCACATATCTAGGAATGAGCAGTTCTTC.

The chain combines TRBV7-2 with TRBJ2-1; TRBD2 aligns across 12 bases. With 3 bases clipped from V and 3 bases from J, the junction kept 6 bases outside the gene matches. The CDR3 consists of 17 residues. Per germline, CDR1 SGHTA and CDR2 FQGNSA. The CDR3 DNA reads as TGTGCCAGCAGCTTTTTTAGGACTAGCGGGATCTACAATGAGCAGTTCTTC. This translates into CASSFFRTSGIYNEQFF.

The J gene is TRBJ2-2, the V gene TRBV7-9, with D maybe TRBD2 (6 bases). The CDR3 totals 15 residues. V was clipped by 5 bases and J by 7 bases, with 17 bases between them. Germline values: CDR1 SEHNR, CDR2 FQNEAQ (reference sequence). The CDR3 region is CASSTWGEMSGELFF. The CDR3 DNA is TGTGCCAGCAGCACTTGGGGGGAAATGAGCGGGGAGCTGTTTTTT.

This chain joins TRBV29-1 and TRBJ1-2; maybe TRBD1 (6 bases). Germline CDR1 and CDR2: SQVTM and ANQGSEA. This CDR3 region has 14 residues. Trimming cost V 0 bases and J 8 bases, with 16 bases left between them. CDR3 sequence reads: CSVEDRGQGKGYTF. In DNA form, the CDR3 reads TGCAGCGTTGAAGATCGAGGGCAGGGGAAGGGCTACACCTTC.

The rearrangement joins TRBV15 to TRBJ2-7; maybe TRBD1 (7 bases). The CDR3 is made up of 15 amino acids. V shed 4 bases and J shed 1 base, with 14 bases lying between them. The germline V gene encodes CDR1 LNHNV and CDR2 YYDKDF (reference sequence). In DNA form, the CDR3 reads TGTGCCACCAGCAATGTGGCAGGGGGGTCCTACGAGCAGTACTTC. Protein sequence: CATSNVAGGSYEQYF.